Sequencing of this T cell receptor (beta chain) was carried out in a study of shared T cell receptors in the human thymus. This CDR3 is 15 amino acids long. Germline lookup yields CDR1 SGHNT and CDR2 YYREEE (reference sequence). V lost 4 bases to trimming and J lost 3 bases; unmatched junction nucleotides: 10. The table came from immunoSEQ multiplex PCR; TCRdb's copy has only in-frame clones and leaves some out. The table shows about 660,000 clones, with approximately 89% occurring only once. This sample also belongs to another study, concerning human thymus T cells. As that report states: The people who donated were healthy Finnish babies having corrective surgery for congenital heart defects.

The chain combines TRBV5-4 with TRBJ2-7; 7 bases map to TRBD1. The source material was thymocytes. This receptor was taken from a boy under three years old with a congenital heart defect. CDR3 coding DNA: TGTGCCAGCAGCGTTACACAGGGGTTTAGCTACGAGCAGTACTTC. Protein: CASSVTQGFSYEQYF.